What follows are 28 T cell receptor beta chains derived from one specimen sequenced in a study of glioma-infiltrating T cells after dendritic cell vaccination. Time point denoted: after dendritic cell vaccination, including at tumor progression/relapse. The table came from immunoSEQ multiplex PCR; TCRdb's copy has only in-frame clones and leaves some out. The repertoire holds about 76,000 clones, with 80% to 90% as singletons. Sequencing used blood, obtained after dendritic cell vaccination. Receptor source: a human donor with glioblastoma.

The chain uses TRBV19 and TRBJ2-2, with 7 nucleotides matching TRBD1. V lost 4 bases, J lost 4 bases, and 6 bases stayed unmatched. This CDR3 contains 15 residues. The germline V gene has CDR1 LNHDA and CDR2 SQIVND (reference sequence). Here the CDR3 reads CASSTQGWVTGELFF. CDR3 nucleotides: TGTGCCAGTAGTACACAGGGGTGGGTCACCGGGGAGCTGTTTTTT.

V gene TRBV28 combines with J gene TRBJ1-3, with TRBD1 as a possible D gene (6 bases). The germline V gene encodes CDR1 MDHEN and CDR2 SYDVKM. V dropped 1 base and J dropped 0 bases, with 16 bases sitting between them. The CDR3 is 18 amino acids. The CDR3, as DNA: TGTGCCAGCAGTTTATCCCCAGGACAGAAAAGCTCTGGAAACACCATATATTTT. This encodes CASSLSPGQKSSGNTIYF.

This clone was seen a handful of times. V gene TRBV2 combines with J gene TRBJ2-5, with D possibly matching TRBD1 (6 bases). Trimming cost V 6 bases and J 5 bases, with 13 bases left between them. Per the germline V gene, CDR1 is SNHLY and CDR2 is FYNNEI. The CDR3 loop spans 13 amino acids. DNA of the CDR3: TGTGCCAGCAGAAGGAACAGGGACGAGACCCAGTACTTC. It specifies CASRRNRDETQYF.

The chain recombines TRBV4-2 with TRBJ2-2, with D possibly being TRBD2 (5 bases). CDR3 length equals 15 residues. V lost 2 bases and J 5 bases, leaving 12 bases between the germline ends. Germline V gives CDR1 LGHNA, CDR2 YNFKEQ. Here the CDR3 reads CASSQPSTKTGELFF. In nucleotides, the CDR3 is TGTGCCAGCAGCCAACCTTCGACTAAAACCGGGGAGCTGTTTTTT.

V is TRBV14 and J is TRBJ2-7; 8 bases are a match to TRBD2. Germline-derived CDR1 and CDR2 are SGHDN and FVKESK. The CDR3 consists of 16 residues. V lost 2 bases to trimming and J lost 5 bases; unmatched junction nucleotides: 11. In nucleotides, the CDR3 is TGTGCCAGCAGCCAATTAGCGGGATTGCGTGGGGACGAGCAGTACTTC. Protein sequence: CASSQLAGLRGDEQYF.

V usage is TRBV6-1 and J usage is TRBJ1-4, with TRBD1 as a possible D gene (5 bases). Germline V lookup: CDR1 MNHNS, CDR2 SASEGT. This CDR3 contains 15 residues. The V and J ends lost 3 bases and 4 bases respectively, with 12 bases between them. The CDR3 DNA reads as TGTGCCAGCAGTGACTTTGACAGCTTTAATGAAAAACTGTTTTTT. Protein: CASSDFDSFNEKLFF.

The chain employs TRBV5-4 and TRBJ1-6, with D possibly TRBD1 on 5 matching bases. This CDR3 region has 15 residues. CDR1 SGHNT and CDR2 YYREEE come from the germline V gene (reference sequence). Trimming removed 0 bases from V and 6 bases from J, with 10 bases in between. The CDR3, as DNA: TGTGCCAGCAGCTTGGAAGGGGCCGGTAATTCACCCCTCCACTTT. This gives the protein CASSLEGAGNSPLHF.

DNA for the CDR3: TGTGTGGGAGTGGGAAGCTCTGGAAACACCATATATTTT. It translates to CVGVGSSGNTIYF. The chain joins TRBV7-2 to TRBJ1-3; D gene uncertain. The V gene's germline CDR1 is SGHTA and CDR2 FQGNSA. The CDR3 is 13 amino acids.

The V gene is TRBV19, the J gene TRBJ1-2, with 9 nucleotides matching TRBD1. The CDR3 sequence is 17 residues long. Germline CDR1 and CDR2: LNHDA and SQIVND (reference sequence). After removal of 5 bases from V and 0 bases from J, the junction contained 10 bases not matched to a gene. CDR3: CASSSRDRASSNYGYTF. DNA of the CDR3: TGTGCCAGTAGTTCCCGGGACAGGGCTTCCTCTAACTATGGCTACACCTTC.

The V call is TRBV7-6, the J call TRBJ2-5; the match to TRBD2 covers 9 bases. Germline assignment: CDR1 SGHVS and CDR2 FNYEAQ. This CDR3 comprises 17 residues. V dropped 3 bases and J dropped 0; count of bases not matched to a gene: 8. Here the CDR3 reads CASSFSPSGMYQETQYF. The CDR3 coding sequence is TGTGCCAGCAGCTTCTCCCCTAGCGGGATGTACCAAGAGACCCAGTACTTC.

The chain has TRBV6-4 and TRBJ2-1, with a possible D match to TRBD1 (6 bases). V was pared by 7 bases and J by 3 bases, with 13 bases between. CDR1 is MRHNA, CDR2 SNTAGT, per germline. The length of the CDR3 is 14 residues. The DNA for the CDR3 is TGTGCCAGCAAGGGGACACCTTACTACAATGAGCAGTTCTTC. This encodes CASKGTPYYNEQFF.

The chain couples TRBV4-2 to TRBJ2-7, with TRBD2 identical over 8 bases. The trim removed 1 base at V and 6 bases at J, leaving 11 bases unmatched. Germline loops: CDR1 LGHNA, CDR2 YNFKEQ. There are 16 residues in the CDR3. Here the CDR3 reads CASSQGLAGGFFEQYF. CDR3 in DNA: TGTGCCAGCAGCCAAGGACTCGCGGGGGGCTTCTTCGAGCAGTACTTC.

The chain's CDR3 is CASSKLAGGPETQYF. CDR3 coding DNA: TGTGCCAGCAGTAAACTAGCGGGAGGGCCAGAGACCCAGTACTTC. This rearrangement joins TRBV27 to TRBJ2-5; 13 bases match TRBD2. Germline loops: CDR1 MNHEY, CDR2 SMNVEV (reference sequence). V lost 5 bases and J lost 4; bases outside the gene matches: 4. This CDR3 is built from 15 residues.

This chain joins TRBV7-9 and TRBJ2-7; tentatively, D is TRBD2 (5 bases). Trimming removed 0 bases from V and 6 bases from J, with 12 bases in between. CDR3 length equals 14 residues. From germline, CDR1 is SEHNR and CDR2 FQNEAQ (reference sequence). CDR3: CASSLARVGIEQYF. DNA of the CDR3: TGTGCCAGCAGCTTAGCGAGGGTGGGGATCGAGCAGTACTTC. The whole variable domain, filled in from reference TRBV7-9 and TRBJ2-7, reads DTGVSQNPRHKITKRGQNVTFRCDPISEHNRLYWYRQTLGQGPEFLTYFQNEAQLEKSRLLSDRFSAERPKGSFSTLEIQRTEQGDSAMYLCASSLARVGIEQYFGPGTRLTVT.

V usage is TRBV6-5 and J usage is TRBJ1-2; unclear D gene. Trimming pared 5 bases from V and 4 bases from J, leaving 11 bases between. The CDR3 extends over 13 amino acids. Germline loops: CDR1 MNHEY, CDR2 SVGAGI. CDR3 in DNA: TGTGCCAGCAGTCCTGACAAGATCTATGGCTACACCTTC. Translating gives CASSPDKIYGYTF.

This chain connects TRBV9 to TRBJ2-5; no firm D call. The CDR3 runs 14 residues. Between the trimmed V and J ends, which lost 4 bases and 1 base, there was a span of 11 bases. In germline, CDR1 is SGDLS, CDR2 YYNGEE. Written as DNA, the CDR3 is TGTGCCAGCAGCCTTACGGCGGCCCAAGAGACCCAGTACTTC. It yields the protein CASSLTAAQETQYF.

With regard to this clone: Within the sample, other DNA sequences also encode this same CDR3. The genes are TRBV6-1 and TRBJ1-2; D is perhaps TRBD1 (6 bases). The V gene's germline CDR1 is MNHNS and CDR2 SASEGT. Trimming left V 3 bases short and J 5 bases short, with 13 bases between. The CDR3 has 14 amino acids. The CDR3, as DNA: TGTGCCAGCAGTGACGCCCAGGGGCGGTATGGCTACACCTTC. Translated: CASSDAQGRYGYTF.

Only one count was recorded for this clone. This chain connects TRBV15 to TRBJ2-2; D unclear. The CDR3 has 13 residues. V lost 5 bases and J 6 bases, leaving 10 bases between the germline ends. Germline V gene lookup returns CDR1 LNHNV and CDR2 YYDKDF (reference sequence). CDR3 protein: CATSRTGPGELFF. The CDR3 DNA reads TGTGCCACCAGCCGAACTGGGCCCGGGGAGCTGTTTTTT.

This chain uses TRBV7-2 with TRBJ2-3, with 7 bases fitting TRBD2. Germline-derived CDR1 and CDR2 are SGHTA and FQGNSA. CDR3 size: 14 residues. Trimming at V came to 10 bases and at J to 2 bases, leaving 9 bases not matched to a gene. As DNA, the CDR3 is TGTGCCACCGCTAGCGGAACTATCACAGATACGCAGTATTTT. Its protein is CATASGTITDTQYF.

The chain carries TRBV5-4 and TRBJ2-6; D unresolved. Germline CDR1 reads SGHNT; CDR2 reads YYREEE (reference sequence). Trimming left V 4 bases short and J 1 base short, with 9 bases between. CDR3 size: 15 residues. The CDR3 is CASSAQKSGANVLTF. DNA for the CDR3: TGTGCCAGCAGCGCGCAAAAGTCTGGGGCCAACGTCCTGACTTTC.

The DNA for the CDR3 is TGTGCCAGCAGCTTACAGGGAGGGGACACTGAAGCTTTCTTT. Protein sequence: CASSLQGGDTEAFF. This chain uses TRBV7-2 with TRBJ1-1; D might be TRBD1 (5 bases). The CDR3 has 14 amino acids. Germline V lookup: CDR1 SGHTA, CDR2 FQGNSA. The V end lost 2 bases, the J end lost 3 bases, and 10 bases lay between the germline ends.

The J gene is TRBJ1-2, the V gene TRBV5-4; TRBD1 is a possible D gene (5 bases). V was shortened by 0 bases and J by 8 bases, with 14 bases between the two germline ends. The length of the CDR3 is 14 residues. Germline assignment: CDR1 SGHNT and CDR2 YYREEE (reference sequence). The CDR3 bases are TGTGCCAGCAGCTTGGCCGGAGGGGCGCGAGGCTACACCTTC. Translated, it gives CASSLAGGARGYTF. The complete variable domain, with remaining parts taken from reference TRBV5-4 and TRBJ1-2, reads ETGVTQSPTHLIKTRGQQVTLRCSSQSGHNTVSWYQQALGQGPQFIFQYYREEENGRGNFPPRFSGLQFPNYSSELNVNALELDDSALYLCASSLAGGARGYTFGSGTRLTVV.

The gene calls are TRBV4-2 and TRBJ1-2, with unresolved D. There are 12 residues in the CDR3. Per the germline V gene, CDR1 is LGHNA and CDR2 is YNFKEQ. The germline V and J ends were trimmed by 1 base and 6 bases, with 6 bases remaining between them. CDR3 protein: CASSQVGDGYTF. DNA of the CDR3: TGTGCCAGCAGCCAAGTAGGAGATGGCTACACCTTC.

The rearrangement uses TRBV7-9 and TRBJ1-1; D uncertain. The V gene lost 5 bases and the J gene lost 0 bases, with 13 bases spanning the gap. Germline-derived CDR1 and CDR2 are SEHNR and FQNEAQ (reference sequence). The CDR3 covers 15 residues. Here the CDR3 reads CASSRGGSVNTEAFF. DNA for the CDR3: TGTGCCAGCAGCCGGGGAGGGTCGGTGAACACTGAAGCTTTCTTT.

This sequence joins TRBV7-9 and TRBJ1-1, with D perhaps matching TRBD1 (5 bases). V lost 1 base to trimming and J lost 5 bases, with 8 bases between them. The CDR3 runs 13 residues. Germline V gene lookup returns CDR1 SEHNR and CDR2 FQNEAQ (reference sequence). CDR3 loop: CASSLVEGTEAFF. In nucleotides, the CDR3 is TGTGCCAGCAGCTTAGTGGAGGGGACTGAAGCTTTCTTT.

V usage is TRBV5-6 and J usage is TRBJ2-7, with 10 bases identical to TRBD1. In germline, CDR1 is SGHDT, CDR2 YYEEEE. V lost 4 bases to trimming and J lost 2 bases; unmatched junction nucleotides: 6. CDR3 size: 15 residues. The CDR3 loop is CASSLRQGATYEQYF. DNA for the CDR3: TGTGCCAGCAGCCTTCGACAGGGGGCGACCTACGAGCAGTACTTC.

J is TRBJ2-2 and V is TRBV4-1, with TRBD2 as a possible D gene (5 bases). CDR1 is MGHRA, CDR2 YSYEKL, per germline. This CDR3 is 16 amino acids long. Between the trimmed V and J ends, which lost 0 bases and 6 bases, there was a span of 14 bases. CDR3 region: CASSQDGNIVPGELFF. The CDR3 DNA reads TGCGCCAGCAGCCAAGACGGGAACATTGTTCCCGGGGAGCTGTTTTTT.

The rearrangement links TRBV30 to TRBJ1-2; D is uncertain. Trimming cost V 5 bases and J 3 bases, with 7 bases left between them. Germline assignment: CDR1 GTSNPN and CDR2 SVGIG (reference sequence). The CDR3 has 11 residues. CDR3 bases: TGTGCCTGGTCCGGGTACTATGGCTACACCTTC. Residues: CAWSGYYGYTF.